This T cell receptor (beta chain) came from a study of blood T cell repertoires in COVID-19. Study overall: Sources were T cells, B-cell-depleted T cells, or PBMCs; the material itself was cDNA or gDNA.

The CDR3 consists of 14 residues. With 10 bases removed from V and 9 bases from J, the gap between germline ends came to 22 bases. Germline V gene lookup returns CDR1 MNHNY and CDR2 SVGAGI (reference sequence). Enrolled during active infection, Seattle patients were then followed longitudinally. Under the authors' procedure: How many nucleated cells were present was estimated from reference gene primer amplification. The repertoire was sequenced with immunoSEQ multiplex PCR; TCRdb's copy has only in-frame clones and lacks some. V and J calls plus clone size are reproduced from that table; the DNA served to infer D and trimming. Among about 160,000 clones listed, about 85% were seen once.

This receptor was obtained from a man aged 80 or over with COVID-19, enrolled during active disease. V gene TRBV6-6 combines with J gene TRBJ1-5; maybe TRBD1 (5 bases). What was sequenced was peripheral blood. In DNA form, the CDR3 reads TGTGCCATGGCCTGGGGACTCAACAGCCCGCCCCAGCATTTT. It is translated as CAMAWGLNSPPQHF.